The 27 T cell receptor beta chains in this list originate from one sample, sequenced in a study of TIL therapy for anti-PD-1-resistant metastatic lung cancer. The libraries were made with immunoSEQ v3. The assay was immunoSEQ multiplex PCR, and TCRdb's table has in-frame clones only and misses some. The repertoire holds 20,000 or so clones, around three quarters seen once, with 1.5% to 2% in the top ten. Time point noted: pre-treatment sample, taken before nivolumab and TIL therapy. The specimen was blood, collected at baseline. The receptors come from a person between 30 and 79 years old with non-small cell lung cancer.

This clone was recorded a few times. The rearrangement uses TRBV13 and TRBJ2-1; TRBD2 matches at 10 bases. Per the germline V gene, CDR1 is PRHDT and CDR2 is FYEKMQ (reference sequence). Trimming cost V 4 bases and J 2 bases; bases outside gene matches: 8. CDR3 size: 17 residues. The CDR3 loop reads CASSSSRSGGAYNEQFF. CDR3 DNA sequence: TGTGCCAGCAGCTCCTCACGGAGCGGGGGGGCCTACAATGAGCAGTTCTTC.

The chain combines TRBV10-1 with TRBJ1-1, with D possibly being TRBD1 (6 bases). CDR1 is WNHNN, CDR2 SYGVQD, per germline (reference sequence). The CDR3 spans 14 residues. The ends were cut back, 0 bases at V and 7 bases at J, with 12 bases in the middle. CDR3 DNA sequence: TGCGCCAGCAGTGAGTCGATTGGACAGCATGAAGCTTTCTTT. It translates to CASSESIGQHEAFF.

This rearrangement joins TRBV3-1 (or the pseudogene TRBV3-2) to TRBJ2-5; no clear D. Germline values: CDR1 LGHDT, CDR2 YNNKEL (reference sequence). V lost 2 bases and J 9 bases, leaving 13 bases between the germline ends. The CDR3 length is 13 residues. The CDR3 loop reads CASSQTIDRSQYF. The CDR3, as DNA: TGTGCCAGCAGCCAAACCATAGACCGGTCCCAGTACTTC.

The sample holds a few counts of this clone. The chain employs TRBV4-3 and TRBJ1-6; D remains ambiguous. The CDR3 runs 14 residues. CDR1 and CDR2 (germline): LGHNA, YSLEER. Trimming took off 0 bases at V and 4 bases at J, with 4 bases between the two ends. CDR3 amino acids: CASSQEQYNSPLHF. In DNA form, the CDR3 reads TGCGCCAGCAGCCAAGAACAATATAATTCACCCCTCCACTTT.

The rearrangement uses TRBV6-5 and TRBJ2-1; 11 positions match TRBD2. Germline V lookup: CDR1 MNHEY, CDR2 SVGAGI. CDR3 length: 14 residues. Trimming removed 4 bases from V and 10 bases from J; junction bases left unmatched: 6. CDR3 residues: CASSFLAGGKEQFF. The CDR3 bases are TGTGCCAGCAGTTTCCTAGCGGGAGGAAAGGAGCAGTTCTTC.

The gene calls are TRBV27 and TRBJ1-2; D unclear. Germline V lookup: CDR1 MNHEY, CDR2 SMNVEV (reference sequence). There are 15 residues in the CDR3. Trimming took 9 bases from V and 1 from J, leaving 18 bases between them. In DNA, the CDR3 is TGTGCCAGTAGGGTAGGACCTAACCATAACTATGGCTACACCTTC. This gives the protein CASRVGPNHNYGYTF.

The chain joins TRBV7-9 to TRBJ2-4; D is possibly TRBD1 (6 bases). Germline CDR1 reads SEHNR; CDR2 reads FQNEAQ (reference sequence). The CDR3 has 14 residues. V lost 0 bases to trimming and J lost 5 bases, with 8 bases between them. The CDR3 sequence is CASSLAGAQNIQYF. The CDR3 region has the DNA TGTGCCAGCAGCTTAGCGGGGGCTCAAAACATTCAGTACTTC.

The chain carries TRBV2 and TRBJ2-3; 9 bases agree with TRBD2. Trimming at V came to 5 bases and at J to 3 bases, leaving 12 bases not matched to a gene. The CDR3 sequence is 17 residues long. CDR1 and CDR2 from the germline V gene are SNHLY and FYNNEI. The CDR3 DNA sequence: TGTGCCAGCAGTTACCGCCTAGGAGCGGGAGGAACAGATACGCAGTATTTT. Encoded protein: CASSYRLGAGGTDTQYF.

The genes are TRBV19 and TRBJ1-2; 8 nucleotides match TRBD1. J lost 9 bases, V lost 3 bases, and 9 bases had no gene match. CDR3 length equals 14 residues. CDR1 and CDR2 (germline): LNHDA, SQIVND (reference sequence). The CDR3 sequence is CASSIGTGMNRYTF. CDR3 in DNA: TGTGCCAGTAGTATCGGGACAGGTATGAACCGCTACACCTTC.

The gene calls are TRBV6-2 or TRBV6-3 and TRBJ2-5; 7 bases are a match to TRBD1. The CDR3 totals 16 residues. Trimming cost V 4 bases and J 5 bases; bases outside gene matches: 13. Germline V CDR1 and CDR2: MNHEY, SVGEGT. Here the CDR3 reads CASSLTGNRGGETQYF. The CDR3 DNA reads as TGTGCCAGCAGTTTGACTGGCAACAGGGGTGGGGAGACCCAGTACTTC.

The chain uses TRBV3-1 (or the pseudogene TRBV3-2) and TRBJ1-5; the D is unclear. This CDR3 region has 14 residues. Trimming took off 1 base at V and 4 bases at J, with 8 bases between the two ends. Germline CDR1 reads LGHDT; CDR2 reads YNNKEL (reference sequence). The CDR3 nucleotides are TGTGCCAGCAGCCAAGGACCTACTAATCAGCCCCAGCATTTT. Protein: CASSQGPTNQPQHF.

The V gene is TRBV2, the J gene TRBJ2-5; D uncertain. This CDR3 comprises 14 residues. The V gene lost 5 bases and the J gene lost 2 bases, with 12 bases spanning the gap. CDR1 is SNHLY, CDR2 FYNNEI, per germline. CDR3 amino acids: CASSYITKQETQYF. DNA of the CDR3: TGTGCCAGCAGTTATATTACTAAGCAAGAGACCCAGTACTTC.

The J gene is TRBJ1-2, the V gene TRBV29-1; 12 positions match TRBD1. Germline lookup yields CDR1 SQVTM and CDR2 ANQGSEA. The CDR3 has 14 amino acids. Unmatched junction bases numbered 4, after V lost 5 bases and J lost 3 bases. The CDR3 DNA sequence: TGCAGCGTTTGGGACAGGGGGCGAGACTATGGCTACACCTTC. As protein: CSVWDRGRDYGYTF.

V is TRBV19 and J is TRBJ2-7; 9 bases match TRBD1. The length of the CDR3 is 16 residues. J gave up 4 bases and V 4 bases, and 11 bases lay outside the gene matches. Germline CDR1 reads LNHDA; CDR2 reads SQIVND (reference sequence). DNA of the CDR3: TGTGCCAGTAGTACCAGGCCGGGACAGGGAAAATACGAGCAGTACTTC. The encoded protein is CASSTRPGQGKYEQYF. Full variable domain (rest looked up from reference TRBV19 and TRBJ2-7): DGGITQSPKYLFRKEGQNVTLSCEQNLNHDAMYWYRQDPGQGLRLIYYSQIVNDFQKGDIAEGYSVSREKKESFPLTVTSAQKNPTAFYLCASSTRPGQGKYEQYFGPGTRLTVT.

The chain combines TRBV7-2 with TRBJ1-1; no firm D call. The CDR3 loop spans 13 amino acids. Looked up from germline, CDR1 is SGHTA and CDR2 is FQGNSA. Trimming removed 7 bases from V and 1 base from J, with 10 bases in between. The CDR3 nucleotides read TGTGCCAGCATCCTGACTTCGAACACTGAAGCTTTCTTT. Its protein is CASILTSNTEAFF.

This chain connects TRBV7-9 to TRBJ2-3; TRBD1 aligns across 8 bases. Germline loops: CDR1 SEHNR, CDR2 FQNEAQ (reference sequence). CDR3 length equals 14 residues. J was trimmed by 5 bases and V by 8 bases; bases with no gene match: 9. The CDR3 protein is CASRSGQGKDTQYF. For the CDR3, the DNA is TGTGCCAGCCGCTCCGGACAGGGAAAAGATACGCAGTATTTT.

DNA of the CDR3: TGTGCCAGCAGCTTACAAAACTCTGGAAACACCATATATTTT. It codes for CASSLQNSGNTIYF. The chain recombines TRBV7-2 with TRBJ1-3; D call uncertain. Trimming took 2 bases from V and 0 from J, leaving 5 bases between them. Germline V gene data show CDR1 as SGHTA and CDR2 as FQGNSA. CDR3 size: 14 residues.

This chain connects TRBV5-1 to TRBJ2-3, with D possibly matching TRBD2 (6 bases). V gave up 0 bases and J gave up 2 bases, with 16 bases separating them. The CDR3 extends over 17 amino acids. The germline V gene has CDR1 SGHRS and CDR2 YFSETQ. The DNA for the CDR3 is TGCGCCAGCAGCTTGGGTATGGCGGGGACCCTCACAGATACGCAGTATTTT. Protein sequence: CASSLGMAGTLTDTQYF.

The chain uses TRBV7-2 and TRBJ2-5; TRBD2 agrees at 10 bases. The length of the CDR3 is 18 residues. Germline lookup yields CDR1 SGHTA and CDR2 FQGNSA. The V segment lost 5 bases and the J segment 2 bases; nucleotides outside the gene matches: 14. Here the CDR3 reads CASSLGELAGGFQETQYF. DNA of the CDR3: TGTGCCAGCAGCCTCGGGGAGTTAGCGGGGGGTTTTCAAGAGACCCAGTACTTC. The full variable domain, with the rest looked up from reference TRBV7-2 and TRBJ2-5, is GAGVSQSPSNKVTEKGKDVELRCDPISGHTALYWYRQSLGQGLEFLIYFQGNSAPDKSGLPSDRFSAERTGGSVSTLTIQRTQQEDSAVYLCASSLGELAGGFQETQYFGPGTRLLVL.

V is TRBV4-2 and J is TRBJ2-5; no clear D. The CDR3 totals 16 residues. CDR1 and CDR2 (germline): LGHNA, YNFKEQ. V dropped 4 bases and J dropped 4 bases, with 19 bases sitting between them. Here the CDR3 reads CASSLTMATVGETQYF. The DNA for the CDR3 is TGTGCCAGCAGCCTTACCATGGCCACGGTAGGAGAGACCCAGTACTTC.

The rearrangement joins TRBV6-4 to TRBJ1-1; no definite D call. The CDR3 contains 13 residues. Germline assignment: CDR1 MRHNA and CDR2 SNTAGT. The V end was cut by 6 bases, the J end by 0 bases, with 8 bases between. As DNA, the CDR3 is TGTGCCAGCAGCCCTAACATGAACACTGAAGCTTTCTTT. As protein: CASSPNMNTEAFF.

This sequence joins TRBV25-1 and TRBJ2-7, with TRBD1 as a possible D gene (5 bases). V dropped 0 bases and J dropped 6 bases, with 9 bases sitting between them. Germline V gene lookup returns CDR1 MGHDK and CDR2 SYGVNS. The CDR3 covers 13 residues. DNA for the CDR3: TGTGCCAGCAGTGAATATGAGCAGGGCGAGCAGTACTTC. Its translation: CASSEYEQGEQYF.

This CDR3 reads CASRTESSYNSPLHF. The CDR3 coding sequence is TGTGCCAGCAGGACAGAGAGCTCCTATAATTCACCCCTCCACTTT. The chain couples TRBV2 to TRBJ1-6, with D possibly TRBD1 on 5 matching bases. Trimming stripped 6 bases from V and 0 bases from J, with 9 bases between. CDR1 SNHLY and CDR2 FYNNEI come from the germline V gene. This CDR3 comprises 15 residues. The full variable domain, in which reference TRBV2 and TRBJ1-6 provide the parts outside the CDR3, is EPEVTQTPSHQVTQMGQEVILRCVPISNHLYFYWYRQILGQKVEFLVSFYNNEISEKSEIFDDQFSVERPDGSNFTLKIRSTKLEDSAMYFCASRTESSYNSPLHFGNGTRLTVT.

This clone was counted once. The CDR3 DNA reads TGTGCCAGCAGTTTAAAGGCCGGGGGGCTCTACGAGCAGTACGTC. Translating gives CASSLKAGGLYEQYV. This sequence joins TRBV27 and TRBJ2-7, with D tentatively TRBD2 (7 bases). From germline, CDR1 is MNHEY and CDR2 SMNVEV (reference sequence). V lost 2 bases and J lost 3, with 14 bases in between. This CDR3 contains 15 residues.

The V and J genes are TRBV5-1 and TRBJ2-3; D is unresolved. Deletions cut 0 bases from V and 6 bases from J, with 8 bases between. From germline, CDR1 is SGHRS and CDR2 YFSETQ. The CDR3 has 13 amino acids. The CDR3 bases are TGCGCCAGCAGCTTGGAGGCCTCGGATACGCAGTATTTT. Protein: CASSLEASDTQYF.

The chain recombines TRBV9 with TRBJ1-4, with D maybe TRBD1 (6 bases). V was clipped by 2 bases and J by 0 bases, with 11 bases between them. Germline CDR1 reads SGDLS; CDR2 reads YYNGEE. This CDR3 is 16 amino acids long. CDR3 DNA sequence: TGTGCCAGCAGCGTCCAACAGGGAACAACTAATGAAAAACTGTTTTTT. Translated, it gives CASSVQQGTTNEKLFF.

CDR3 in amino acids: CAWSVGGAAYNEQFF. The CDR3 DNA follows: TGTGCCTGGAGTGTAGGGGGGGCAGCCTACAATGAGCAGTTCTTC. The genes are TRBV30 and TRBJ2-1; possible D gene TRBD2, 7 bases. V was clipped by 0 bases and J by 2 bases, with 11 bases between them. This CDR3 region has 15 residues. From germline, CDR1 is GTSNPN and CDR2 SVGIG (reference sequence).